Described below is a single T cell receptor (beta chain) sequence and its context. Antigen specificity is unknown. Germline-derived CDR1 and CDR2 are LNHDA and SQIVND (reference sequence). After removal of 6 bases from V and 7 bases from J, the junction contained 16 bases not matched to a gene. The CDR3 extends over 17 amino acids. The data derive from a study of cytomegalovirus exposure and HLA in healthy donors. On the study more broadly: Membership in the Caucasian-associated ancestry cluster was found for about 80% of nearly 400 genotyped donors.

Whole-study findings and limits: Later, TCR association rates were found to vary by HLA locus, highest for DRB1 and lowest for HLA-C. In all likelihood, a cluster of highly shared sequence variants was a sequencing artifact. The classifier was said to identify cytomegalovirus status with high specificity and sensitivity.

It was with 60 Vbeta and 13 Jbeta primers that the PCR ran. Method: immunoSEQ multiplex PCR; TCRdb's copy keeps in-frame clones and lacks some. This table holds around 200,000 clones, around 81% found once. Sequenced material: PBMCs. This chain joins TRBV19 and TRBJ1-2; 11 positions match TRBD1. This receptor was taken from a woman aged 50 to 60 in good health and CMV-seropositive. CDR3 residues: CASSSGTGGKAVRGYTF. For the CDR3, the DNA is TGTGCCAGTAGCTCGGGGACAGGGGGTAAAGCTGTTCGTGGCTACACCTTC.